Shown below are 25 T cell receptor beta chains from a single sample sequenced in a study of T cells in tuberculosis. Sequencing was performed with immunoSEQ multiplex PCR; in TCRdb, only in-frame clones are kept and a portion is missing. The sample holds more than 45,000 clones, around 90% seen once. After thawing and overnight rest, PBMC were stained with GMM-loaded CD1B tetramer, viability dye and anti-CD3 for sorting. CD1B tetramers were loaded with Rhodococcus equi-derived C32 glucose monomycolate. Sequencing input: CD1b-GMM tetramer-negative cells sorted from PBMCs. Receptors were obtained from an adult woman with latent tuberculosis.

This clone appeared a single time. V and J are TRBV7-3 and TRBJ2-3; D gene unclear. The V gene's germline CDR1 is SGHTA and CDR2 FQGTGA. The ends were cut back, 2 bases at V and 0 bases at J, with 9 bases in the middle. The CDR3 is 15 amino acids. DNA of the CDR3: TGTGCCAGCAGCTTAGTGTCCACTAGCACAGATACGCAGTATTTT. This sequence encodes CASSLVSTSTDTQYF.

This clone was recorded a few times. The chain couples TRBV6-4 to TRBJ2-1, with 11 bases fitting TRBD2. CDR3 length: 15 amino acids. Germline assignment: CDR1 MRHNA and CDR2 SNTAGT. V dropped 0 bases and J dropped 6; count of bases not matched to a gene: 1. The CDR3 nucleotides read TGTGCCAGCAGTGACTCCCTAGCGGGGGGCAATGAGCAGTTCTTC. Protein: CASSDSLAGGNEQFF.

The CDR3 spells CASSLNAGQPLFF. As DNA, the CDR3 is TGTGCCAGCAGCTTAAACGCCGGACAGCCACTGTTTTTT. This rearrangement joins TRBV7-3 to TRBJ1-4, with D perhaps matching TRBD1 (6 bases). The germline gives CDR1 SGHTA, CDR2 FQGTGA. V was clipped by 1 base and J by 13 bases, with 13 bases between them. The CDR3 consists of 13 residues.

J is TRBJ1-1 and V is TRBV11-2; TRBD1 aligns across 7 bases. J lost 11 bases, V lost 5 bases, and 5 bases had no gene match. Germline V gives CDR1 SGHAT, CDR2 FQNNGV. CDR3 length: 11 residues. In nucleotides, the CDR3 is TGTGCCAGCAGCCCAGGGGGGAGTGCTTTCTTT. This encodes CASSPGGSAFF.

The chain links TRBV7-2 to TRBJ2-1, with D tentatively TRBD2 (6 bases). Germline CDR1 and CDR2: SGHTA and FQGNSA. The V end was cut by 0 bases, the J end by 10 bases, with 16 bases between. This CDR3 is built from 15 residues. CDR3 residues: CASSLAGGPLNEQFF. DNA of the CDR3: TGTGCCAGCAGCTTAGCGGGGGGACCCTTAAACGAGCAGTTCTTC.

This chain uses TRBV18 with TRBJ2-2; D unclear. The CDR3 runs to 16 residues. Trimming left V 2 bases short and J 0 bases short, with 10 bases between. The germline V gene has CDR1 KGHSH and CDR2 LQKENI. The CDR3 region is CASSPILVANTGELFF. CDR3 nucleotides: TGTGCCAGCTCACCAATCCTTGTCGCGAACACCGGGGAGCTGTTTTTT.

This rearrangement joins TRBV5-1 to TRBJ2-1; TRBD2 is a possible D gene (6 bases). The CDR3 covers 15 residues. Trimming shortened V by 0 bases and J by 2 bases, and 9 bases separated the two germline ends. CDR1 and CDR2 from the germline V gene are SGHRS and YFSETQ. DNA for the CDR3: TGCGCCAGCAGCTTGGGCGGGGTTGCCTACAATGAGCAGTTCTTC. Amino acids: CASSLGGVAYNEQFF.

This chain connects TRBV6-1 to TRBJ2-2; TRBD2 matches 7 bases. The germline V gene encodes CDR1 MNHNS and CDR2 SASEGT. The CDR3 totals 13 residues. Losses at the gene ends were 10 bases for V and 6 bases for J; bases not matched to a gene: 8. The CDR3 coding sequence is TGTGCCACGAGGGGAGGGGACCCCGGGGAGCTGTTTTTT. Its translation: CATRGGDPGELFF.

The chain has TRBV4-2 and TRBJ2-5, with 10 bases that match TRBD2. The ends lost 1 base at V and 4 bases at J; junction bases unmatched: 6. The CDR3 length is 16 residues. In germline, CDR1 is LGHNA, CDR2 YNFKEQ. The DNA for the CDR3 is TGTGCCAGCAGCCAAGTGGGTAGCGGGAGGATAGAGACCCAGTACTTC. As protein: CASSQVGSGRIETQYF.

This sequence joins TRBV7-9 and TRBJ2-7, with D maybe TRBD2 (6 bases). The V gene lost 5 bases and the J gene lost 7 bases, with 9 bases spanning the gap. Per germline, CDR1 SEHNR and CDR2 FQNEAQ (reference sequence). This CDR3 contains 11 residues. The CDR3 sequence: CASSHLAEQYF. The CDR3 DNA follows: TGTGCCAGCAGCCACCTAGCGGAGCAGTACTTC.

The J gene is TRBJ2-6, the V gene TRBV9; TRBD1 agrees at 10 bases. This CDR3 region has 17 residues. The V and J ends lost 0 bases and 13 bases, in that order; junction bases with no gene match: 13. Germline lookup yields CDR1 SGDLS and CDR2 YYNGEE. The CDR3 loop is CASSVGVGGQGLGVLTF. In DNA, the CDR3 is TGTGCCAGCAGCGTAGGCGTCGGGGGACAGGGGTTAGGTGTCCTGACTTTC.

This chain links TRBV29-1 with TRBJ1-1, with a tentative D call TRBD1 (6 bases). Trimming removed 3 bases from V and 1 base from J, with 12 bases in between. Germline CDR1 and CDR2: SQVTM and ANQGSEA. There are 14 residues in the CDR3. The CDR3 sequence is CSVEGGQGNTEAFF. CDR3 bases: TGCAGCGTTGAGGGGGGGCAGGGGAACACTGAAGCTTTCTTT.

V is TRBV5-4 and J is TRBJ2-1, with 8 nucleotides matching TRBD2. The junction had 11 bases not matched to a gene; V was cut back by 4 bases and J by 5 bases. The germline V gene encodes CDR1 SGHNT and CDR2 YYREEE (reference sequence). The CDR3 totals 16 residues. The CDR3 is CASSPFRTSGNNEQFF. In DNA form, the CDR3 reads TGTGCCAGCAGCCCGTTCCGAACTAGCGGCAACAATGAGCAGTTCTTC.

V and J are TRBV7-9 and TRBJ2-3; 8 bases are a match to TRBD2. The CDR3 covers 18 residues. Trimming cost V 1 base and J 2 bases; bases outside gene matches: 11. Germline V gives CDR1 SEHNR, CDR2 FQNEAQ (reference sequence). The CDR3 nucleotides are TGTGCCAGCAGCTTAGTTTTTGTTAGCGGGGACTACACAGATACGCAGTATTTT. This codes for CASSLVFVSGDYTDTQYF.

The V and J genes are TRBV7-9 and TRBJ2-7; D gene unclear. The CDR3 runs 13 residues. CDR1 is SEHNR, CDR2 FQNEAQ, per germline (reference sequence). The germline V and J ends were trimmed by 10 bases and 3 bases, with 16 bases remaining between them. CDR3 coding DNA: TGTGCCATCCGCCCGGTTGCCGACTACGAGCAGTACTTC. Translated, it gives CAIRPVADYEQYF.

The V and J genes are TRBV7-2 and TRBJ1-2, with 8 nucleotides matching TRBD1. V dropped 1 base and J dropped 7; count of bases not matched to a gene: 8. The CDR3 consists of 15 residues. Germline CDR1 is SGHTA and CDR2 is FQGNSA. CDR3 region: CASSLDVGQVTGYTF. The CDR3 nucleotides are TGTGCCAGCAGCTTAGATGTGGGACAGGTCACTGGCTACACCTTC.

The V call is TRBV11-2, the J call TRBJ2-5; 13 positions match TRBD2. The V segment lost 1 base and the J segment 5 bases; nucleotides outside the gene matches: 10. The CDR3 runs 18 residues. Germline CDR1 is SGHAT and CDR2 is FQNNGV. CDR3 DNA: TGTGCCAGCAGCTTAGTGTTACTAGCGGGGGGGCGTGGGGAGACCCAGTACTTC. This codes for CASSLVLLAGGRGETQYF.

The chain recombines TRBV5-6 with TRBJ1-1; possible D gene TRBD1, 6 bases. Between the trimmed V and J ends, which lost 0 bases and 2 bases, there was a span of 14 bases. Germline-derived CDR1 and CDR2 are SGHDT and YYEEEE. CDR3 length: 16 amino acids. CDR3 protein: CASSLGGPGANTEAFF. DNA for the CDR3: TGTGCCAGCAGCTTGGGGGGGCCAGGGGCTAACACTGAAGCTTTCTTT.

CDR3 sequence: CAWSDVAYEQYF. The CDR3 region has the DNA TGTGCCTGGAGTGATGTAGCGTACGAGCAGTACTTC. The chain uses TRBV30 and TRBJ2-5; a possible D gene is TRBD2 (5 bases). The J call may be incorrect, as the DNA end agrees better with TRBJ2-7. The CDR3 sequence is 12 residues long. Germline loops: CDR1 GTSNPN, CDR2 SVGIG (reference sequence).

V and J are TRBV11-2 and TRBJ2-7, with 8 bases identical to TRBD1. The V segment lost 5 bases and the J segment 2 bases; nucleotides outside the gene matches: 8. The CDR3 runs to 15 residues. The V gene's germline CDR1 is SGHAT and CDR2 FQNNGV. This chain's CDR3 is CASSPRDRLPYEQYF. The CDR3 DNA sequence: TGTGCCAGCAGCCCCCGGGACAGGTTACCCTACGAGCAGTACTTC.

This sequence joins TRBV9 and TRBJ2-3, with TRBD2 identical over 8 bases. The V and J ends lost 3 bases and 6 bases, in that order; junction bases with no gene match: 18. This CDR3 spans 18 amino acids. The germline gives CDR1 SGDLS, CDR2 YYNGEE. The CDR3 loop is CASSAYPGLADGADTQYF. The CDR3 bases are TGTGCCAGCAGCGCCTACCCCGGACTAGCCGATGGGGCCGATACGCAGTATTTT.

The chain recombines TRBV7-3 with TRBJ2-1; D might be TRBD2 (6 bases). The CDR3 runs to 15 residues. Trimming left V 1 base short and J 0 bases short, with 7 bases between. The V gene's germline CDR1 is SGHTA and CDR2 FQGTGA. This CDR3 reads CASSLMRGSYNEQFF. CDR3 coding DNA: TGTGCCAGCAGCTTAATGCGGGGCTCCTACAATGAGCAGTTCTTC. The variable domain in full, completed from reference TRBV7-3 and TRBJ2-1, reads GAGVSQTPSNKVTEKGKYVELRCDPISGHTALYWYRQSLGQGPEFLIYFQGTGAADDSGLPNDRFFAVRPEGSVSTLKIQRTERGDSAVYLCASSLMRGSYNEQFFGPGTRLTVL.

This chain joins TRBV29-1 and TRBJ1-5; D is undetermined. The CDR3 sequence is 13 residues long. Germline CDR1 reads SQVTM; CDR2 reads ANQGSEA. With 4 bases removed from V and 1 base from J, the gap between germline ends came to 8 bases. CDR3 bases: TGCAGCGTTGCGTCAGGCAGCAATCAGCCCCAGCATTTT. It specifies CSVASGSNQPQHF.

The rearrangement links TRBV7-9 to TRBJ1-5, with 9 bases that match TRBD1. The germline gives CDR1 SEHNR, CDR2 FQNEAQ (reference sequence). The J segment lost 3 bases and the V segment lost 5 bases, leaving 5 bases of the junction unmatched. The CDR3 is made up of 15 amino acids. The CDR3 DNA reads TGTGCCAGCAGCGGACAGGGGTTTAACAATCAGCCCCAGCATTTT. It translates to CASSGQGFNNQPQHF.

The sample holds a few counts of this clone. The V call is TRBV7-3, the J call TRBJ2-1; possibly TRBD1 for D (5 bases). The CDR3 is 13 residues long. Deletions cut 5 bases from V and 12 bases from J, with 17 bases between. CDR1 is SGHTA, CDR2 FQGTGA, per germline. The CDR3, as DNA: TGTGCCAGCAGCGTGAGCCCAGGGCGCGGGCAGTTCTTC. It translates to CASSVSPGRGQFF.